This TCR beta chain was sequenced in a study of control samples from healthy donors and cancer patients. TCRdb's table, derived via immunoSEQ multiplex PCR, lists solely in-frame clones and lacks some. The sample has tens of thousands of clones, roughly nine tenths seen once. The CDR3 sequence is 16 residues long. The trim removed 4 bases at V and 1 base at J, leaving 10 bases unmatched. The germline V gene has CDR1 SGHDT and CDR2 YYEEEE. The clonotype was recovered from a man aged 40-55 years with colorectal cancer. The J gene is TRBJ1-2, the V gene TRBV5-6; TRBD1 agrees at 7 bases. Source material: PBMCs. CDR3 loop: CASSAQGGRVNYGYTF. The CDR3 region has the DNA TGTGCCAGCAGCGCGCAAGGGGGCAGAGTTAACTATGGCTACACCTTC.